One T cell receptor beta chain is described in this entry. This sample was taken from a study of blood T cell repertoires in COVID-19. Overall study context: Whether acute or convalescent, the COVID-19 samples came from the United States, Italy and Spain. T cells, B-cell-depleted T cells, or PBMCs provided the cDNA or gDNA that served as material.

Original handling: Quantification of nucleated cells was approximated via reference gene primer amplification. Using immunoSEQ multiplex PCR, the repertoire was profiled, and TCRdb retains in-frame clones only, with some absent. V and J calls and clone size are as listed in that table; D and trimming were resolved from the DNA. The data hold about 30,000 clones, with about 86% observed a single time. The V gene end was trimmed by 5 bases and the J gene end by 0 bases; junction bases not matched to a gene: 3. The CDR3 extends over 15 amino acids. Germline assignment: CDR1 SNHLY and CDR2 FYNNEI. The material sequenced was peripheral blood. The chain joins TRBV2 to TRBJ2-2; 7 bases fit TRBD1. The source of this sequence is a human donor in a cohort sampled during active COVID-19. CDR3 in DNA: TGTGCCAGCAGTACAGACAGGGCGAACACCGGGGAGCTGTTTTTT. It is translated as CASSTDRANTGELFF.